The rows below give T cell receptor beta chains drawn from one sample of a study of T cell responses to AZD1222 COVID-19 vaccine. The assay was immunoSEQ multiplex PCR, and TCRdb's table has in-frame clones only and misses some. The sample gives some 190,000 clones, approximately 89% of which show up once; less than 2% is in the top ten. The sample consisted of peripheral blood, taken 28 days after the second AZD1222 dose. The receptors were sampled from an adult who received the AZD1222 COVID-19 vaccine. The CDR3 runs from the conserved cysteine through the conserved F or W. The D gene is left open where the match is weak.

j_call,d_call,v_call,cdr3_aa
TRBJ1-2,-,TRBV6-5,CASTLGRGDYGYTF
TRBJ1-1,-,TRBV7-7,CASSFRGNTEAFF
TRBJ1-1,TRBD1,TRBV4-2,CASSQRPGTGRGVPEAFF
TRBJ1-5,-,TRBV2,CASNGDSNQPQHF
TRBJ2-5,TRBD1,TRBV6-1,CASSEDRVRETQYF
TRBJ1-5,-,TRBV5-6,CASSLRSWGALSNQPQHF
TRBJ2-5,-,TRBV30,CAWRRGGVQETQYF
TRBJ2-6,TRBD1,TRBV6-5,CATRQGPSGANVLTF
TRBJ2-1,TRBD1,TRBV6-5,CASSKLGTGSNEQFF
TRBJ2-1,TRBD2,TRBV10-1,CASSETSGLSSYNEQFF
TRBJ1-3,-,TRBV19,CASSSNSGNTIYF
TRBJ2-2,TRBD1,TRBV25-1,CASSWGQGNTGELFF
TRBJ1-6,-,TRBV6-1,CASSEKPSGGANNSPLHF
TRBJ1-5,-,TRBV19,CASSTSLWTGNQPQHF
TRBJ2-3,-,TRBV5-4,CASSFDGTASTDTQYF
TRBJ1-6,TRBD1,TRBV9,CASSGPRGQNSPLHF
TRBJ1-4,TRBD1,TRBV11-2,CASSPWAGTVNEKLFF
TRBJ1-3,TRBD1,TRBV29-1,CSVGGTAGDTIYF
TRBJ1-5,-,TRBV6-6,CASSRKAFWGGGNQPQHF
TRBJ2-1,TRBD2,TRBV9,CASSESGGISYNEQFF
TRBJ1-4,-,TRBV6-6,CASSYSGSTNEKLFF
TRBJ2-5,TRBD1,TRBV18,CASSSGQRETQYF
TRBJ2-1,TRBD2,TRBV6-2/TRBV6-3,CASSHRLAGGPNEQFF
TRBJ2-6,-,TRBV6-6,CASSRFADSRSGANVLTF
TRBJ1-4,-,TRBV7-9,CASSPGHRNEKLFF
TRBJ1-6,-,TRBV5-1,CASSPRGWESPLHF
TRBJ1-2,-,TRBV11-2,CASTLDRNYGYTF
TRBJ1-4,TRBD1,TRBV5-4,CASSLGGQGPNEKLFF